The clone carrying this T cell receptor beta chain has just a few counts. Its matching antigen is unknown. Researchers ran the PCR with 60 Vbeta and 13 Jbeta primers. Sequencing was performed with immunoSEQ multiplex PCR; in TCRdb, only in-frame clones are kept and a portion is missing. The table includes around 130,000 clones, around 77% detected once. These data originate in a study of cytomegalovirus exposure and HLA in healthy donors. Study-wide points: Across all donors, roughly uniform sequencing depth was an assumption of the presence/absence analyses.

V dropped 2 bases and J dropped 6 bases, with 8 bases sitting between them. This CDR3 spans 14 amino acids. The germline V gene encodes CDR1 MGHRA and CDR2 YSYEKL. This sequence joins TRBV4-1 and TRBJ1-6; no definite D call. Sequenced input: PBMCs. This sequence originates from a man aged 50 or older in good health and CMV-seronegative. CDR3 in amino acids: CASSQFQINSPLHF. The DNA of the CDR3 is TGCGCCAGCAGCCAATTCCAGATTAATTCACCCCTCCACTTT.